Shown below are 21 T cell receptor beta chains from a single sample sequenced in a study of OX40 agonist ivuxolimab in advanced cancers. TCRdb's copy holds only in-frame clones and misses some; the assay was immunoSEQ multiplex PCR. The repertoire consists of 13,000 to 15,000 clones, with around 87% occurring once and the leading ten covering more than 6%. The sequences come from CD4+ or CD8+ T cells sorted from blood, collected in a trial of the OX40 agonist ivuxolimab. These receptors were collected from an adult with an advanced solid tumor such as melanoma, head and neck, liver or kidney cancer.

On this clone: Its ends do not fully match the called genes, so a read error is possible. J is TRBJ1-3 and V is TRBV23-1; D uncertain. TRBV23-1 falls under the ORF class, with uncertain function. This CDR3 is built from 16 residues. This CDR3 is CASTPRRPAPGNTMYF. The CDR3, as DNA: TGCGCCAGCACCCCGCGTCGACCCGCTCCTGGAAACACCATGTATTTT.

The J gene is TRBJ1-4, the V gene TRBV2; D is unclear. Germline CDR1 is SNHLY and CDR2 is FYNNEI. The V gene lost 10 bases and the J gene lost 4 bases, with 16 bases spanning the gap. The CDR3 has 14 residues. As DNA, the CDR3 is TGTGCCATCCAATTACTTGGGAGTAATGAAAAACTGTTTTTT. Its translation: CAIQLLGSNEKLFF. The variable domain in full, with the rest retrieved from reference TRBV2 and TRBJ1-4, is EPEVTQTPSHQVTQMGQEVILRCVPISNHLYFYWYRQILGQKVEFLVSFYNNEISEKSEIFDDQFSVERPDGSNFTLKIRSTKLEDSAMYFCAIQLLGSNEKLFFGSGTQLSVL.

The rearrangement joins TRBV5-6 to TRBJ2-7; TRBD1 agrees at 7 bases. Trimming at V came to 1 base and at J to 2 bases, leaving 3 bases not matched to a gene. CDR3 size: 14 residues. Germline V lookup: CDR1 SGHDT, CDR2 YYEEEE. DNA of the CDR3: TGTGCCAGCAGCTTGCAGGACAGGCCCTACGAGCAGTACTTC. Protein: CASSLQDRPYEQYF.

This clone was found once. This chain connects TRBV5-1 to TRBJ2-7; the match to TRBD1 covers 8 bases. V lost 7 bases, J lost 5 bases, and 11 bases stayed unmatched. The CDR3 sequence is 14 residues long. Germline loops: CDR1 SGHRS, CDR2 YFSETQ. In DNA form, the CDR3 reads TGCGCCAGCGGCGACGCAGGGGGCTTGGACGAGCAGTACTTC. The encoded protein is CASGDAGGLDEQYF.

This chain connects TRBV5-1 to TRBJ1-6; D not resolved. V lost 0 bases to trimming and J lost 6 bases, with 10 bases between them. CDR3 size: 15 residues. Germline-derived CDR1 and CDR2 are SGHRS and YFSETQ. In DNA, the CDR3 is TGCGCCAGCAGCTTGGGAACGATGAGTAATTCACCCCTCCACTTT. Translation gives CASSLGTMSNSPLHF.

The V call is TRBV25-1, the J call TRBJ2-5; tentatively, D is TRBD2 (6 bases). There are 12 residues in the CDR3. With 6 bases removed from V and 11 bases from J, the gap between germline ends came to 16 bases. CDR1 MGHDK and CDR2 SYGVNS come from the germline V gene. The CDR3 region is CASSLGGWEQYF. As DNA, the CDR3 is TGTGCCAGCAGCCTAGGAGGGTGGGAGCAGTACTTC.

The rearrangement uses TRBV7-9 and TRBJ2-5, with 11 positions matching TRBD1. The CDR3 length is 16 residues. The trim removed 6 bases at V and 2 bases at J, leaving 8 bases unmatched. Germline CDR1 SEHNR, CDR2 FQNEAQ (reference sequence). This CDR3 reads CASSFPGQGAQETQYF. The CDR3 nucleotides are TGTGCCAGCAGTTTCCCCGGACAGGGGGCTCAAGAGACCCAGTACTTC. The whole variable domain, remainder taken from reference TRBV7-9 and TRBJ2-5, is DTGVSQNPRHKITKRGQNVTFRCDPISEHNRLYWYRQTLGQGPEFLTYFQNEAQLEKSRLLSDRFSAERPKGSFSTLEIQRTEQGDSAMYLCASSFPGQGAQETQYFGPGTRLLVL.

The CDR3 region has the DNA TGTGCCAGCTCACCAGGAAAGACCTCAGGTCAGCCCCAGCATTTT. Amino acids: CASSPGKTSGQPQHF. V and J are TRBV18 and TRBJ1-5; D remains ambiguous. The CDR3 extends over 15 amino acids. Deletions cut 2 bases from V and 6 bases from J, with 14 bases between. Germline loops: CDR1 KGHSH, CDR2 LQKENI.

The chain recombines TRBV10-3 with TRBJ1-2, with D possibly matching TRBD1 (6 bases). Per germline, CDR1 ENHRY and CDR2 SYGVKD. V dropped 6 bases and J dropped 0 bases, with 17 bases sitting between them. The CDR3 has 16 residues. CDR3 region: CAISMGGGATNYGYTF. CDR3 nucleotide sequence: TGTGCCATCAGCATGGGAGGGGGGGCAACTAACTATGGCTACACCTTC.

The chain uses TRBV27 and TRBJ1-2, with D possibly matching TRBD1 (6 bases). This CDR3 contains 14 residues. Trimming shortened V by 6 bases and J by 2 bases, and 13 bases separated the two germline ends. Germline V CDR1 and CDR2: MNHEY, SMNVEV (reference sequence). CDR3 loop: CASSPGTQNYGYTF. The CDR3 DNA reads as TGTGCCAGCAGCCCCGGGACACAGAACTATGGCTACACCTTC.

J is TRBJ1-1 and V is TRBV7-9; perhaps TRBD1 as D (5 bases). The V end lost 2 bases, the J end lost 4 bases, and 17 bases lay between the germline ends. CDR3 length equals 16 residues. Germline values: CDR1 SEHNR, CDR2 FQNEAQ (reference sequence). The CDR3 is CASSLLSGGGSTEAFF. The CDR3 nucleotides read TGTGCCAGCAGCTTATTAAGCGGGGGAGGGAGCACTGAAGCTTTCTTT.

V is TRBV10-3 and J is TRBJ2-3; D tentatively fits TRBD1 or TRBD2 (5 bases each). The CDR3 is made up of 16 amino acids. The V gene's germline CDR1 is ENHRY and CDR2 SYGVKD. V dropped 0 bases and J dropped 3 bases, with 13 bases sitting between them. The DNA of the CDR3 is TGTGCCATCAGTGAGTCGGGGGATTCGATTACAGATACGCAGTATTTT. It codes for CAISESGDSITDTQYF.

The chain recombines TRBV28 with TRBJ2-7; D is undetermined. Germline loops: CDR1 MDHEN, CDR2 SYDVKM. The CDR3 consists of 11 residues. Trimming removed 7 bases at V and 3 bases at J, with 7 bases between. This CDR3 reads CASIGLYEQYF. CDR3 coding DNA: TGTGCCAGCATTGGTCTCTACGAGCAGTACTTC.

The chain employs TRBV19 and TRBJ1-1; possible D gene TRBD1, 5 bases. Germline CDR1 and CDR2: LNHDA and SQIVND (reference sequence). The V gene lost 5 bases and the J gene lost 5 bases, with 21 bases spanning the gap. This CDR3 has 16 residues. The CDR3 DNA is TGTGCCAGTAGTTCGTCCCCCGGGATCGGGGGGACTGAAGCTTTCTTT. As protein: CASSSSPGIGGTEAFF.

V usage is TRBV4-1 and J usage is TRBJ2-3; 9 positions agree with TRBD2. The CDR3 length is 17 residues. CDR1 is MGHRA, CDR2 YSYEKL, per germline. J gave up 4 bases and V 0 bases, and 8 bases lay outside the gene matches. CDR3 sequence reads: CASSQDQGLARADTQYF. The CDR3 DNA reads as TGCGCCAGCAGCCAAGATCAGGGACTAGCCCGGGCAGATACGCAGTATTTT.

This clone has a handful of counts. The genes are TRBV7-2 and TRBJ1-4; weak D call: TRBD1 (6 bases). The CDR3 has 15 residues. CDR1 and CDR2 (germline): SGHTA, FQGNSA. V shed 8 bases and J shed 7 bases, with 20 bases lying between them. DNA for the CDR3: TGTGCCAGCTCCCCTGGCGGGGGGCGGGGTGAAAAACTGTTTTTT. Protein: CASSPGGGRGEKLFF.

The chain's CDR3 is CASSWDREYNEQFF. DNA for the CDR3: TGCGCCAGCAGCTGGGACAGGGAATACAATGAGCAGTTCTTC. The J gene is TRBJ2-1, the V gene TRBV5-1; 9 bases line up with TRBD1. The trim removed 3 bases at V and 4 bases at J, leaving 2 bases unmatched. Germline V CDR1 and CDR2: SGHRS, YFSETQ. CDR3 length equals 14 residues.

The CDR3 sequence: CASREDGDSYNEQFF. The CDR3 DNA is TGCGCCAGCAGGGAGGACGGGGACAGCTACAATGAGCAGTTCTTC. The V call is TRBV10-2, the J call TRBJ2-1; 7 nucleotides agree with TRBD1. This CDR3 region has 15 residues. V dropped 6 bases and J dropped 3; count of bases not matched to a gene: 8. Germline assignment: CDR1 WSHSY and CDR2 SAAADI.

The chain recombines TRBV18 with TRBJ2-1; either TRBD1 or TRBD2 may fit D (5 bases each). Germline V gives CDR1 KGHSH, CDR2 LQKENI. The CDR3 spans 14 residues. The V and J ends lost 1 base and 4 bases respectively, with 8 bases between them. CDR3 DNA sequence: TGTGCCAGCTCACCACGGGGGAGTTACAATGAGCAGTTCTTC. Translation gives CASSPRGSYNEQFF.

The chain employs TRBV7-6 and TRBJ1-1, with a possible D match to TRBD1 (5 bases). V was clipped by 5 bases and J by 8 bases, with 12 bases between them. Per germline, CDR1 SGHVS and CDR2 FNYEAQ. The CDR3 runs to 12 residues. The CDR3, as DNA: TGTGCCAGCAGCCCCGGGACGAAAGAAGCTTTCTTT. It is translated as CASSPGTKEAFF.

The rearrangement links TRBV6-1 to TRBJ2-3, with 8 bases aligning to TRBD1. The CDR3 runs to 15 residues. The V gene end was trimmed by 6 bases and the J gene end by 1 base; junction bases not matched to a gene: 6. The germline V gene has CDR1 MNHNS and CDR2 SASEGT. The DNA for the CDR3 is TGTGCCAGCAGGAACTCGGGACAGGGCACAGATACGCAGTATTTT. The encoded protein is CASRNSGQGTDTQYF.